This entry lists 30 T cell receptor beta chains sequenced from one sample in a study of shared clonotypes between healthy human individuals. The table came from immunoSEQ multiplex PCR; TCRdb's copy has only in-frame clones and leaves some out. This table has 2 million to 3 million clones, 80% to 95% appearing once. The sequencing sample was made of naive CD4+ T cells from PBMCs. Subset in this sample: CD45RA+ positively selected. Receptor source: a man between 18 and 35 years old in good health. Some clones in this sample may be carry-over from other donors' samples.

The chain joins TRBV10-1 to TRBJ2-7, with 7 bases matching TRBD2. V dropped 4 bases and J dropped 2; count of bases not matched to a gene: 2. The CDR3 is 13 amino acids. CDR1 and CDR2 (germline): WNHNN, SYGVQD (reference sequence). The DNA of the CDR3 is TGCGCCAGCAGTGCTAGCGGACCCTACGAGCAGTACTTC. Its translation is CASSASGPYEQYF.

This clone was counted once. The gene calls are TRBV5-1 and TRBJ1-2; TRBD1 aligns across 7 bases. This CDR3 has 13 residues. Per germline, CDR1 SGHRS and CDR2 YFSETQ. Trimming at V came to 6 bases and at J to 2 bases, leaving 4 bases not matched to a gene. CDR3 loop: CASNQGQNYGYTF. CDR3 bases: TGCGCCAGCAACCAGGGACAGAACTATGGCTACACCTTC.

This chain joins TRBV15 and TRBJ2-2; D gene uncertain. V lost 2 bases and J lost 5, with 3 bases in between. The length of the CDR3 is 12 residues. CDR1 is LNHNV, CDR2 YYDKDF, per germline (reference sequence). The CDR3 nucleotides read TGTGCCACCAGCAGAATGACCGGGGAGCTGTTTTTT. Translation: CATSRMTGELFF.

The V and J genes are TRBV19 and TRBJ2-3, with D possibly being TRBD2 (6 bases). V dropped 6 bases and J dropped 6 bases, with 22 bases sitting between them. This CDR3 is 16 amino acids long. Per the germline V gene, CDR1 is LNHDA and CDR2 is SQIVND (reference sequence). The CDR3, as DNA: TGTGCCAGTAGCCCCCGGAGGGGCGGGGTGCGTGATACGCAGTATTTT. Its protein product is CASSPRRGGVRDTQYF.

The chain has TRBV5-4 and TRBJ1-3, with D hard to call. V was pared by 4 bases and J by 4 bases, with 18 bases between. Germline V gene sequence: CDR1 SGHNT, CDR2 YYREEE (reference sequence). This CDR3 comprises 16 residues. CDR3 region: CASSTGGPRGGNTIYF. CDR3 nucleotide sequence: TGTGCCAGCAGCACCGGTGGGCCAAGAGGAGGAAACACCATATATTTT.

This chain connects TRBV6-5 to TRBJ1-6; 8 bases are a match to TRBD1. The J segment lost 8 bases and the V segment lost 5 bases, leaving 8 bases of the junction unmatched. Looked up from germline, CDR1 is MNHEY and CDR2 is SVGAGI. This CDR3 contains 15 residues. Here the CDR3 reads CASSPTGGAYSPLHF. CDR3 nucleotides: TGTGCCAGCAGTCCCACAGGGGGTGCATATTCACCCCTCCACTTT.

The count of this clone is one. The chain couples TRBV6-5 to TRBJ1-2, with D possibly matching TRBD1 (6 bases). Germline CDR1 MNHEY, CDR2 SVGAGI. Trimming took 2 bases from V and 8 from J, leaving 18 bases between them. The CDR3 is 15 amino acids. For the CDR3, the DNA is TGTGCCAGCAGTTACCTTTCCCCGGCCCAGGGGGGCTACACCTTC. Amino acid sequence: CASSYLSPAQGGYTF.

The rearrangement uses TRBV29-1 and TRBJ2-1; tentatively, D is TRBD1 or TRBD2 (5 bases each). Germline assignment: CDR1 SQVTM and CDR2 ANQGSEA. The CDR3 has 15 residues. V was trimmed by 4 bases and J by 1 base, leaving 14 bases between them. The CDR3 DNA reads TGCAGCGTTGCTAAAGCGGACAAGTCCTACAATGAGCAGTTCTTC. Translated: CSVAKADKSYNEQFF.

This chain connects TRBV7-3 to TRBJ2-1; D perhaps matches TRBD1 (5 bases). The V end was cut by 2 bases, the J end by 7 bases, with 9 bases between. From germline, CDR1 is SGHTA and CDR2 FQGTGA. This CDR3 spans 13 amino acids. CDR3 residues: CASSLGHSNEQFF. CDR3 coding DNA: TGTGCCAGCAGCTTAGGACACTCAAATGAGCAGTTCTTC.

This chain uses TRBV5-3 with TRBJ2-2; 9 bases map to TRBD2. TRBV5-3 is an ORF; its function is uncertain. This CDR3 spans 17 amino acids. V shed 4 bases, J shed 1 base, and the junction held 8 bases outside the gene matches. The CDR3 DNA is TGTGCCAGAAGCCCAATGGGACTAGCAGAGAACACCGGGGAGCTGTTTTTT. Translated: CARSPMGLAENTGELFF.

The chain uses TRBV4-1 and TRBJ2-1, with 10 bases aligning to TRBD2. The V and J ends lost 0 bases and 3 bases, in that order; junction bases with no gene match: 5. The CDR3 has 17 amino acids. Germline CDR1 reads MGHRA; CDR2 reads YSYEKL. The CDR3: CASSQEGLAGDYNEQFF. In nucleotides, the CDR3 is TGCGCCAGCAGCCAAGAAGGGCTAGCGGGAGACTACAATGAGCAGTTCTTC.

CDR3 region: CASSLRTRGQETQYF. As DNA, the CDR3 is TGCGCCAGCAGCTTGAGGACTAGAGGTCAAGAGACCCAGTACTTC. The V call is TRBV5-1, the J call TRBJ2-5, with TRBD2 identical over 7 bases. This CDR3 region has 15 residues. Germline V gene sequence: CDR1 SGHRS, CDR2 YFSETQ. The ends lost 1 base at V and 2 bases at J; junction bases unmatched: 5.

The CDR3 nucleotides read TGTGCCAGCAGCTTGGGGGCCGCAGATACGCAGTATTTT. Encoded protein: CASSLGAADTQYF. The V and J genes are TRBV5-6 and TRBJ2-3; D is unclear. CDR1 is SGHDT and CDR2 is YYEEEE in the germline V gene. The CDR3 has 13 residues. V shed 0 bases and J shed 4 bases, with 6 bases lying between them.

This clone has a single count. The chain employs TRBV15 and TRBJ1-3; D remains ambiguous. With 0 bases removed from V and 2 bases from J, the gap between germline ends came to 8 bases. This CDR3 spans 15 amino acids. The germline V gene encodes CDR1 LNHNV and CDR2 YYDKDF (reference sequence). CDR3 sequence (DNA): TGTGCCACCAGCAGAGAGGCCCACACTGGAAACACCATATATTTT. It codes for CATSREAHTGNTIYF.

Concerning this clone itself: This sample includes further DNA sequences coding for the same CDR3. The chain has TRBV5-1 and TRBJ1-1, with D unclear. The CDR3 is 13 amino acids. Germline CDR1 SGHRS, CDR2 YFSETQ. The V and J ends lost 4 bases and 4 bases respectively, with 11 bases between them. The CDR3 is CASSLASGTEAFF. The DNA for the CDR3 is TGCGCCAGCAGCCTGGCGTCCGGCACTGAAGCTTTCTTT. Together with reference TRBV5-1 and TRBJ1-1, the CDR3 gives the full variable domain: KAGVTQTPRYLIKTRGQQVTLSCSPISGHRSVSWYQQTPGQGLQFLFEYFSETQRNKGNFPGRFSGRQFSNSRSEMNVSTLELGDSALYLCASSLASGTEAFFGQGTRLTVV.

V is TRBV19 and J is TRBJ2-1; 7 bases map to TRBD2. The V gene end was trimmed by 4 bases and the J gene end by 9 bases; junction bases not matched to a gene: 12. Germline CDR1 and CDR2: LNHDA and SQIVND (reference sequence). This CDR3 has 15 residues. CDR3 sequence (DNA): TGTGCCAGTAGTAGCTTTACGGGGGGATCATCTGAGCAGTTCTTC. It is translated as CASSSFTGGSSEQFF.

This chain links TRBV28 with TRBJ2-3, with D uncertain. Germline V gene lookup returns CDR1 MDHEN and CDR2 SYDVKM. CDR3 length equals 16 residues. The V gene lost 5 bases and the J gene lost 5 bases, with 20 bases spanning the gap. The CDR3 protein is CASSPPRVIRRDTQYF. The CDR3 bases are TGTGCCAGCAGTCCGCCTAGGGTAATAAGGAGAGATACGCAGTATTTT.

The genes are TRBV6-1 and TRBJ1-1, with D unclear. The V gene lost 2 bases and the J gene lost 0 bases, with 7 bases spanning the gap. Germline assignment: CDR1 MNHNS and CDR2 SASEGT. CDR3 length: 14 amino acids. CDR3 loop: CASSEIAMNTEAFF. The CDR3 DNA is TGTGCCAGCAGTGAAATCGCCATGAACACTGAAGCTTTCTTT.

About this clone itself: Other DNA sequences in this sample translate to the same CDR3. The rearrangement uses TRBV11-3 and TRBJ2-1; D remains ambiguous. V shed 1 base and J shed 3 bases, with 4 bases lying between them. The CDR3 covers 13 residues. Germline V gene data show CDR1 as SGHNT and CDR2 as YENEEA. CDR3 region: CASSLGGYNEQFF. Here the CDR3 DNA reads TGTGCCAGCAGCTTAGGGGGCTACAATGAGCAGTTCTTC.

V is TRBV7-2 and J is TRBJ2-6; TRBD1 agrees at 8 bases. Trimming at V came to 4 bases and at J to 2 bases, leaving 7 bases not matched to a gene. There are 17 residues in the CDR3. Looked up from germline, CDR1 is SGHTA and CDR2 is FQGNSA. DNA of the CDR3: TGTGCCAGCAGCTCCCGGACAGGGAAGGCTGGGGCCAACGTCCTGACTTTC. Amino acid sequence: CASSSRTGKAGANVLTF. Together with reference TRBV7-2 and TRBJ2-6, the CDR3 gives the full variable domain: GAGVSQSPSNKVTEKGKDVELRCDPISGHTALYWYRQSLGQGLEFLIYFQGNSAPDKSGLPSDRFSAERTGGSVSTLTIQRTQQEDSAVYLCASSSRTGKAGANVLTFGAGSRLTVL.

V gene TRBV4-2 combines with J gene TRBJ2-3; 10 bases map to TRBD2. The CDR3 has 19 amino acids. CDR1 LGHNA and CDR2 YNFKEQ come from the germline V gene. Trimming took 0 bases from V and 6 from J; bases not matched to a gene: 15. CDR3 coding DNA: TGTGCCAGCAGCCAAGATCGGAATCGGCCTAGCGGGAGTCTGGATACGCAGTATTTT. Its translation is CASSQDRNRPSGSLDTQYF.

The rearrangement uses TRBV9 and TRBJ2-7; D is undetermined. The germline V gene has CDR1 SGDLS and CDR2 YYNGEE. Deletions cut 0 bases from V and 4 bases from J, with 8 bases between. The CDR3 loop spans 13 amino acids. Here the CDR3 DNA reads TGTGCCAGCAGCGTAGATTTAGGGTACGAGCAGTACTTC. Translated, it gives CASSVDLGYEQYF.

The V gene is TRBV5-1, the J gene TRBJ2-2; possible D gene TRBD2, 5 bases. CDR1 is SGHRS, CDR2 YFSETQ, per germline. V gave up 4 bases and J gave up 6 bases, with 10 bases separating them. This CDR3 has 13 residues. The DNA of the CDR3 is TGCGCCAGCAGCCCAGAGGGCCCCGGGGAGCTGTTTTTT. Its protein product is CASSPEGPGELFF.

V usage is TRBV10-2 and J usage is TRBJ2-6; D remains ambiguous. V was clipped by 6 bases and J by 0 bases, with 12 bases between them. Germline lookup yields CDR1 WSHSY and CDR2 SAAADI. The CDR3 is 16 residues long. CDR3 coding DNA: TGCGCCAGCAGCGCCCCTTTAAACTCTGGGGCCAACGTCCTGACTTTC. This encodes CASSAPLNSGANVLTF.

This clone was seen only a few times. V gene TRBV6-1 combines with J gene TRBJ1-1; D remains ambiguous. The V end was cut by 3 bases, the J end by 8 bases, with 16 bases between. This CDR3 is 14 amino acids long. The germline V gene encodes CDR1 MNHNS and CDR2 SASEGT. For the CDR3, the DNA is TGTGCCAGCAGTGACGCGGGAGGTCACATCGAAGCTTTCTTT. It specifies CASSDAGGHIEAFF.

This rearrangement joins TRBV5-4 to TRBJ2-5; 14 bases are shared with TRBD2. The CDR3 extends over 16 amino acids. V shed 2 bases, J shed 1 base, and the junction held 1 base outside the gene matches. The germline V gene has CDR1 SGHNT and CDR2 YYREEE (reference sequence). In nucleotides, the CDR3 is TGTGCCAGCAGCTTTGGACTAGCGGGAGGCCAAGAGACCCAGTACTTC. This codes for CASSFGLAGGQETQYF.

CDR3 nucleotides: TGCGCCAGCAGCTTGGATGCAGCTGGGGCCAACGTCCTGACTTTC. It translates to CASSLDAAGANVLTF. This chain links TRBV5-1 with TRBJ2-6; no clear D gene. Trimming removed 0 bases at V and 2 bases at J, with 6 bases between. The CDR3 runs to 15 residues. From germline, CDR1 is SGHRS and CDR2 YFSETQ.

This clone was seen once. The chain uses TRBV7-2 and TRBJ2-1, with 8 bases fitting TRBD1. CDR1 and CDR2 (germline): SGHTA, FQGNSA. The CDR3 consists of 14 residues. The V and J ends lost 6 bases and 8 bases, in that order; junction bases with no gene match: 9. The CDR3 region has the DNA TGTGCCAGCAGACCCAGGGGGCAGGGGGATGAGCAGTTCTTC. Its protein is CASRPRGQGDEQFF.

V gene TRBV5-4 combines with J gene TRBJ2-2; 7 nucleotides match TRBD1. Per germline, CDR1 SGHNT and CDR2 YYREEE (reference sequence). The CDR3 consists of 15 residues. Losses at the gene ends were 0 bases for V and 4 bases for J; bases not matched to a gene: 3. In nucleotides, the CDR3 is TGTGCCAGCAGCTTGGCCGACAGGGCCACCGGGGAGCTGTTTTTT. Its translation is CASSLADRATGELFF.

The V and J genes are TRBV28 and TRBJ1-2, with D possibly TRBD1 on 6 matching bases. From germline, CDR1 is MDHEN and CDR2 SYDVKM. Trimming left V 2 bases short and J 4 bases short, with 11 bases between. The CDR3 consists of 14 residues. The chain's CDR3 is CASSLAGALYGYTF. The CDR3 DNA reads TGTGCCAGCAGTTTAGCAGGGGCCCTCTATGGCTACACCTTC.